This TCR beta chain was obtained from a study of blood T cell repertoires in COVID-19 (dated by TCRdb to the early 2020s). Study-level background: Samples covering the acute and convalescent phases of COVID-19 were provided by collaborators in the United States, Italy and Spain. The material from the prospective study consisted of cDNA or gDNA derived from T cells, B-cell-depleted T cells, or PBMCs. Deeply sampled blood TCRbeta repertoires from subjects exposed to, actively infected with, or recovered from COVID-19 were included in the dataset. The repertoires were released in a freely available public database intended as a resource for research on the immune response to SARS-CoV-2. Samples were obtained from the ongoing ImmuneRACE study (first 160 participants) and from some 1,200 subjects provided by 6 global collaborators. Nearly every sample came with metadata listing a de-identified subject ID, COVID-19 status, age in years and sex. Where available, HLA class I and class II types were obtained from metadata supplied by the sample provider rather than from assay-based typing.

Collaborating institutions collected whole blood in K2EDTA tubes following their own protocols. For TCRbeta analysis, collaborators shipped samples as frozen whole blood, isolated PBMCs, or DNA extracted from either of those sample types. Of note for this clone: Its target antigen remains unknown. No much larger clone is present one base from it, and per-base qualities are unavailable.

Summary of the overall study and its limitations: The amount of clinical and demographic metadata varied by source and participant and was provided uncurated.

TCRbeta CDR3 regions were amplified from genomic DNA by means of the immunoSEQ Assay, a bias-controlled multiplex PCR. On the study's bioinformatics: The number of nucleated cells in each sample was estimated by amplification of reference gene primers within the assay. To quantify the absolute abundance of each unique TCRbeta CDR3 rearrangement, sequence reads were collapsed and filtered. For each sample, productive Simpson clonality was calculated as the square root of Simpson's diversity index across productive rearrangements. TCRdb obtained this table from immuneACCESS and retained in-frame rearrangements with V and J assigned. These tables miss some clones; where compared with another copy, unresolved V genes account for less than half of the shortfall, and the remainder is unexplained. From that table come the V and J calls and clone size; the DNA was used to work out D and trimming. The sample yields roughly 260,000 clones; 82% were counted once. Roughly 3% of the sample is in the top ten clones.

Input material: peripheral blood. This receptor was identified in a woman under 30 with acute or convalescent COVID-19.

DNA sequence: TGTGCCAGCCGTTCAGCGGGCAGAGATACGCAGTATTTT. This codes for CASRSAGRDTQYF. The rearranged segments are TRBV7-2 and TRBJ2-3, and possibly TRBD2, on 6 matching bases. Via the germline V gene, CDR1 is SGHTA and CDR2 FQGNSA. The CDR3 contains 13 residues, cysteine and phenylalanine counted. The DNA shown is the 39-base CDR3, in frame from base 1. V is shortened by 8 bases, J by 5 bases, and the region joining them spans 14 bases. Extended through the reference TRBV7-2 and TRBJ2-3 proteins, this CDR3 yields the full variable domain: GAGVSQSPSNKVTEKGKDVELRCDPISGHTALYWYRQSLGQGLEFLIYFQGNSAPDKSGLPSDRFSAERTGGSVSTLTIQRTQQEDSAVYLCASRSAGRDTQYFGPGTRLTVL.